This T cell receptor (beta chain) was profiled in a study of OX40 agonist ivuxolimab in advanced cancers. As to this clone: Antigen specificity is unknown.

Profiling relied on immunoSEQ multiplex PCR, and the TCRdb table lists in-frame clones only, not all of them. There are 85,000 to 95,000 clones in the sample; 80% to 90% occur only once, and under 0.4% lies in the top ten. Overall study results and limits: Specificity for antigen went undetermined in the expanded peripheral T cells.

The sequence was collected from an adult with an advanced solid tumor such as melanoma, head and neck, liver or kidney cancer. The material was CD4+ or CD8+ T cells sorted from blood, obtained in a trial of the OX40 agonist ivuxolimab.

The CDR3 loop reads CAWSIGGTSPLHF. The DNA for the CDR3 is TGTGCCTGGAGTATTGGGGGAACCTCACCCCTCCACTTT. The gene calls are TRBV30 and TRBJ1-6; the D gene is possibly TRBD1 (5 bases). With 2 bases removed from V and 10 bases from J, the gap between germline ends came to 12 bases. This CDR3 is built from 13 residues. Germline V gene data show CDR1 as GTSNPN and CDR2 as SVGIG (reference sequence).